This TCR beta chain emerged from a study of shared clonotypes between healthy human individuals. V lost 6 bases and J lost 4, with 10 bases in between. The CDR3 covers 11 residues. Germline V gene sequence: CDR1 GTSNPN, CDR2 SVGIG (reference sequence). Sequencing used immunoSEQ multiplex PCR; TCRdb keeps in-frame clones, though not all of them. The profile shows around 720,000 clones, about 80% of them singletons. This chain links TRBV30 with TRBJ2-7; D unresolved. The origin of this receptor is a woman aged 25 to 39 in good health. The specimen was memory CD4+ T cells sorted from blood. The subset: CD45RA-negative fraction. CDR3 amino acids: CACHRSYEQYF. In DNA, the CDR3 is TGTGCCTGCCACAGATCGTACGAGCAGTACTTC. Combining the CDR3 with reference TRBV30 and TRBJ2-7 gives the whole variable domain SQTIHQWPATLVQPVGSPLSLECTVEGTSNPNLYWYRQAAGRGLQLLFYSVGIGQISSEVPQNLSASRPQDRQFILSSKKLLLSDSGFYLCACHRSYEQYFGPGTRLTVT.